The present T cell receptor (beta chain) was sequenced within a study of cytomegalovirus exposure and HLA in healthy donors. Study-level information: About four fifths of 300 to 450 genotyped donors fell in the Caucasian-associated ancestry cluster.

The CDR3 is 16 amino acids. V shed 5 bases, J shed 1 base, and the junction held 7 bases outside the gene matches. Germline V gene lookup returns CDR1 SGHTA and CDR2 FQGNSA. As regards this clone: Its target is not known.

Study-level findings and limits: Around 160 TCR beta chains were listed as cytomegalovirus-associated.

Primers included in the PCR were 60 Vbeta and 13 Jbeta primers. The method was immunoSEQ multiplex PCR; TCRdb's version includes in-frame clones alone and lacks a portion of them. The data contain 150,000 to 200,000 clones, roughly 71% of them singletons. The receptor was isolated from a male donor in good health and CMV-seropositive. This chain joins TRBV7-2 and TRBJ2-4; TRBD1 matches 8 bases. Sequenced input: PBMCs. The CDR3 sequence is CASSAQGALAKNIQYF. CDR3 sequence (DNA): TGTGCCAGCAGCGCTCAGGGGGCTCTGGCCAAAAACATTCAGTACTTC.